The sequence of this T cell receptor (beta chain) was determined in a study of T-cell memory formation after mild COVID-19. Findings of the study overall: For contracting clones, CD4+ ones sat mainly in CM and EM, CD8+ in EMRA. What remained unconfirmed was the SARS-CoV-2 specificity of second-wave clones peaking on day 37. Clones that got smaller from day 15 to 85 had even CD4/CD8, while clones growing later tipped toward CD4+.

On this clonotype: Its target is unknown.

This CDR3 is built from 14 residues. CDR1 and CDR2 (germline): DFQATT, SNEGSKA (reference sequence). Between the trimmed V and J ends, which lost 5 bases and 8 bases, there was a span of 18 bases. 5'RACE primed from the constant segment yielded TCR alpha and TCR beta cDNA libraries bearing sample barcodes and UMIs. One entry per CDR3 protein results from TCRdb running MiXCR on the 5' RACE reads. The sample lists about 430,000 distinct CDR3 sequences; roughly 26% were seen once. The sequencing input was PBMCs or a T cell subset sorted from them (not recorded which). The chain is built from TRBV20-1 and TRBJ1-4; unclear D gene. The sequence was obtained from an adult woman who had mild COVID-19 (a few samples of this study predate the infection). Cell type and time point are not known. The CDR3 is CSAQIGGMSEKLFF. The CDR3 DNA sequence: TGCAGTGCTCAAATAGGAGGGATGAGCGAAAAACTGTTTTTT.